The 4 T cell receptor beta chains below were found in one sample sequenced in a study of beta chain features in type 1 diabetes. Of the isolated RNA, all was reverse transcribed, and so the sequenced material was expressed TCRB transcripts. The data were produced by immunoSEQ multiplex PCR, yet TCRdb's version contains in-frame clones alone and is incomplete. The sample carries about 300,000 clones, under 8.5% recorded once. The sample taken for sequencing was central memory CD4+ T cells from blood. The receptor source for this set is a woman younger than 30 in good health.

This clone has a handful of counts. V gene TRBV9 combines with J gene TRBJ1-6, with 10 nucleotides matching TRBD1. Germline lookup yields CDR1 SGDLS and CDR2 YYNGEE. The CDR3 is 18 residues long. The V gene end was trimmed by 3 bases and the J gene end by 4 bases; junction bases not matched to a gene: 10. The chain's CDR3 is CASSAGTGARGYNSPLHF. The CDR3 coding sequence is TGTGCCAGCAGCGCCGGGACAGGGGCTCGTGGATATAATTCACCCCTCCACTTT. Supplemented by reference TRBV9 and TRBJ1-6, the full variable domain reads DSGVTQTPKHLITATGQRVTLRCSPRSGDLSVYWYQQSLDQGLQFLIQYYNGEERAKGNILERFSAQQFPDLHSELNLSSLELGDSALYFCASSAGTGARGYNSPLHFGNGTRLTVT.

This clone was observed a handful of times. The junction differs from germline at one of its ends, possibly a read error. V is TRBV10-3 and J is TRBJ2-4; perhaps D is TRBD1 or TRBD2 (5 bases each). Germline CDR1 is ENHRY and CDR2 is SYGVKD. This CDR3 contains 15 residues. The CDR3 DNA follows: TGTGCCAGCAGTGCCTCAGGGACGGCCAAAAACATTCAGTACTTC. The encoded protein is CASSASGTAKNIQYF.

Here the CDR3 reads CASSAWQGHYEQYV. For the CDR3, the DNA is TGTGCCAGCAGTGCCTGGCAGGGTCATTACGAGCAGTACGTC. The chain employs TRBV28 and TRBJ2-7, with D possibly TRBD1 on 5 matching bases. The CDR3 is 14 amino acids. Germline CDR1 and CDR2: MDHEN and SYDVKM. V was trimmed by 5 bases and J by 4 bases, leaving 15 bases between them.

The chain uses TRBV19 and TRBJ2-7; TRBD1 might be the D (6 bases). In germline, CDR1 is LNHDA, CDR2 SQIVND (reference sequence). V shed 2 bases and J shed 0 bases, with 11 bases lying between them. The length of the CDR3 is 15 residues. CDR3 nucleotide sequence: TGTGCCAGTAGTATACGACAGGATTTCTCCTACGAGCAGTACTTC. Translated: CASSIRQDFSYEQYF. The full variable domain, in which reference TRBV19 and TRBJ2-7 provide the parts outside the CDR3, is DGGITQSPKYLFRKEGQNVTLSCEQNLNHDAMYWYRQDPGQGLRLIYYSQIVNDFQKGDIAEGYSVSREKKESFPLTVTSAQKNPTAFYLCASSIRQDFSYEQYFGPGTRLTVT.